This T cell receptor beta chain was sequenced in a study of shared clonotypes between healthy human individuals. Findings of the study overall: The diversity represented, both genetic and in exposure history, was limited by few donors.

Method: immunoSEQ multiplex PCR; TCRdb's copy keeps in-frame clones and lacks some. The data contain roughly 1,600,000 clones, 98% to 99% of them singletons. The CDR3 loop spans 15 amino acids. The V gene lost 4 bases and the J gene lost 3 bases, with 13 bases spanning the gap. The germline V gene encodes CDR1 SGHTA and CDR2 FQGTGA. Remarks on this clone: Its cognate antigen is unknown.

Every contributor of samples was a Caucasian grown-up residing in Nashville, Tennessee. Material for sequencing was naive CD4+ T cells sorted from blood. Subset meaning: CD45RA+ positively selected. The receptor comes from a man aged 25 to 40 in good health. The gene calls are TRBV7-3 and TRBJ2-1; TRBD2 might be the D (5 bases). CDR3 DNA sequence: TGTGCCAGCAGCTCCATCAACGAGGGCTACAATGAGCAGTTCTTC. Translating it yields CASSSINEGYNEQFF.